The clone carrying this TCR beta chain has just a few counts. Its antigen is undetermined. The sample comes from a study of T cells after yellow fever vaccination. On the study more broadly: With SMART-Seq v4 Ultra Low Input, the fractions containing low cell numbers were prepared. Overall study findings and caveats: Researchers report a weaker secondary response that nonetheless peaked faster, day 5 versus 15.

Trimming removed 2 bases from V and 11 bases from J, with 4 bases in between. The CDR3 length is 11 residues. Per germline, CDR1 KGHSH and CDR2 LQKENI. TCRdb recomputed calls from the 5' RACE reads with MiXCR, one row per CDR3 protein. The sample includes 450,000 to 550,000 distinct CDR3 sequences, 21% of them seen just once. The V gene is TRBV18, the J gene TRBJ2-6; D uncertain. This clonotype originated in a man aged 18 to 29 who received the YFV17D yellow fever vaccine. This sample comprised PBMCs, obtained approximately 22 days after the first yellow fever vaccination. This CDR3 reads CASSPRDVLTF. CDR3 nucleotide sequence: TGTGCCAGCTCACCAAGGGACGTCCTGACTTTC.